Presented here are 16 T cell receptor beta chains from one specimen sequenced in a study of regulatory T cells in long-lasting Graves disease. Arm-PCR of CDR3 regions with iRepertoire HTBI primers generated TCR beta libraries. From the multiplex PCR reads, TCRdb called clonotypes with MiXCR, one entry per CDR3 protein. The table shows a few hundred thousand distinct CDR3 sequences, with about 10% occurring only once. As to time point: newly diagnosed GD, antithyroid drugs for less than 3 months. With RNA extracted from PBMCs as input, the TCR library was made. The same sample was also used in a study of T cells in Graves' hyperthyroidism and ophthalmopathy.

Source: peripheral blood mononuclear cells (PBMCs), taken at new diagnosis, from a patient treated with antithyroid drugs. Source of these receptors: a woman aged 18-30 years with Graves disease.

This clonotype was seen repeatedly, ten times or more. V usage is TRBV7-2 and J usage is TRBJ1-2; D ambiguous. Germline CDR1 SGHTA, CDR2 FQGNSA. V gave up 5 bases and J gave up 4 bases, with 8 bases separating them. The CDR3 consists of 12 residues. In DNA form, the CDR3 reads TGTGCCAGCAGCCCCAAGGGCTATGGCTACACCTTC. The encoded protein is CASSPKGYGYTF.

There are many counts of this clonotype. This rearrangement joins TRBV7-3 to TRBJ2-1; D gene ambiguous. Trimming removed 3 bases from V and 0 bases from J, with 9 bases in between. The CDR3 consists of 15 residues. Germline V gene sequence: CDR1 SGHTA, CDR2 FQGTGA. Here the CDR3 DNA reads TGTGCCAGCAGCTTTAGGCGGAGCTCCTACAATGAGCAGTTCTTC. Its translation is CASSFRRSSYNEQFF.

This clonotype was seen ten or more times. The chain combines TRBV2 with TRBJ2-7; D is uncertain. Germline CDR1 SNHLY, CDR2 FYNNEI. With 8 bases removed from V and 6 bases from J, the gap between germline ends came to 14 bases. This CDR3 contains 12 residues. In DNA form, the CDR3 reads TGTGCCAGCCAAGACCCGACCAGCGAGCAGTACTTC. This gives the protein CASQDPTSEQYF. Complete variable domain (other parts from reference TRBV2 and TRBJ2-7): EPEVTQTPSHQVTQMGQEVILRCVPISNHLYFYWYRQILGQKVEFLVSFYNNEISEKSEIFDDQFSVERPDGSNFTLKIRSTKLEDSAMYFCASQDPTSEQYFGPGTRLTVT.

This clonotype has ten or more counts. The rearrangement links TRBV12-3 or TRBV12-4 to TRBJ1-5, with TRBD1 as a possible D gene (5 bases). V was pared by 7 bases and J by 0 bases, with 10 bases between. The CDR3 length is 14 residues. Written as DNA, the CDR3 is TGTGCCAGCAAAGGGGAGACTAGCAATCAGCCCCAGCATTTT. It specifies CASKGETSNQPQHF.

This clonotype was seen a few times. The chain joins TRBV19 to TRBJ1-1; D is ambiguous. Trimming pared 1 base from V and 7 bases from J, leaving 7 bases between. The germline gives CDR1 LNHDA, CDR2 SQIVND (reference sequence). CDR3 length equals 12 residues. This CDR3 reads CASSIGRREAFF. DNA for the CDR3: TGTGCCAGTAGTATAGGCAGGCGTGAAGCTTTCTTT.

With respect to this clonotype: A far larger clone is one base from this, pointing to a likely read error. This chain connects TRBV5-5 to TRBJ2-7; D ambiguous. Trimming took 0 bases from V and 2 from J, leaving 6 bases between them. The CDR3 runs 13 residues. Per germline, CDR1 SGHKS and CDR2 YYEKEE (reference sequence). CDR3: CASSLEGAYEQYV. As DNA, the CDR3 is TGTGCCAGCAGCTTGGAGGGCGCCTACGAGCAGTACGTC.

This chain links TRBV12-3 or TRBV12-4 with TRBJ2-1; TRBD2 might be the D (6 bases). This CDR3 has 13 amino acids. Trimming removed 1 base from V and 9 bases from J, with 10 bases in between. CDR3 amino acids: CASSLGTGGEQFF. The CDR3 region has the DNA TGTGCCAGCAGTTTAGGTACCGGGGGTGAGCAGTTCTTC.

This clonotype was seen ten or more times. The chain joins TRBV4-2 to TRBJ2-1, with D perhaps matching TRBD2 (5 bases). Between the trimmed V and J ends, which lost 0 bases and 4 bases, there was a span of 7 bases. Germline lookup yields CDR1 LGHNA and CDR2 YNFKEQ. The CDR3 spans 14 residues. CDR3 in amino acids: CASSQDREYNEQFF. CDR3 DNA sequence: TGTGCCAGCAGCCAAGACCGGGAATACAATGAGCAGTTCTTC.

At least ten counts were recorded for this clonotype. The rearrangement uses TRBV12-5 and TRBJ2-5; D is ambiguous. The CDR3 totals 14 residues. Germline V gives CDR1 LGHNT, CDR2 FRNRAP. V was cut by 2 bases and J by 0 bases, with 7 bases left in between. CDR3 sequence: CASGLPAYQETQYF. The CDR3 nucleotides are TGTGCTAGTGGTTTGCCGGCGTACCAAGAGACCCAGTACTTC. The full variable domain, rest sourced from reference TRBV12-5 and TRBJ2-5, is DARVTQTPRHKVTEMGQEVTMRCQPILGHNTVFWYRQTMMQGLELLAYFRNRAPLDDSGMPKDRFSAEMPDATLATLKIQPSEPRDSAVYFCASGLPAYQETQYFGPGTRLLVL.

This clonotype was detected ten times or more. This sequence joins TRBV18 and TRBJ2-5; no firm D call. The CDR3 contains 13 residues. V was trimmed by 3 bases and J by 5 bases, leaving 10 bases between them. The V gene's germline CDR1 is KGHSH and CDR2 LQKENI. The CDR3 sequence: CASSPGTSETQYF. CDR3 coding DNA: TGTGCCAGCTCACCGGGCACCTCGGAGACCCAGTACTTC. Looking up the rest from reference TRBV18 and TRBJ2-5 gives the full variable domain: NAGVMQNPRHLVRRRGQEARLRCSPMKGHSHVYWYRQLPEEGLKFMVYLQKENIIDESGMPKERFSAEFPKEGPSILRIQQVVRGDSAAYFCASSPGTSETQYFGPGTRLLVL.

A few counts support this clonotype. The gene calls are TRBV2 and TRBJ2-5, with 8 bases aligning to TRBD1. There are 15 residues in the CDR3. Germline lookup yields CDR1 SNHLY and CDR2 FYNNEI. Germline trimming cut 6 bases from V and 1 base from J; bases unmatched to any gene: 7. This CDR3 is CASSYRDRSQETQYF. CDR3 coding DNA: TGTGCCAGCAGCTACCGGGACAGGAGCCAAGAGACCCAGTACTTC.

CDR3 region: CASSEGGAPDTQYF. DNA of the CDR3: TGTGCCAGCAGTGAAGGGGGGGCCCCAGATACGCAGTATTTT. V is TRBV6-1 and J is TRBJ2-3; either TRBD1 or TRBD2 may supply D (6 bases each). Looked up from germline, CDR1 is MNHNS and CDR2 is SASEGT. Trimming stripped 1 base from V and 4 bases from J, with 9 bases between. CDR3 length equals 14 residues.

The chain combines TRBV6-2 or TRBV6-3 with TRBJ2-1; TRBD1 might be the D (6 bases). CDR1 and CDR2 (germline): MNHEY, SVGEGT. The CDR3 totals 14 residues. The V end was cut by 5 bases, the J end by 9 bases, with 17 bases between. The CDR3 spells CASSLNHRVTEQFF. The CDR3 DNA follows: TGTGCCAGCAGTCTAAACCACAGGGTCACTGAGCAGTTCTTC.

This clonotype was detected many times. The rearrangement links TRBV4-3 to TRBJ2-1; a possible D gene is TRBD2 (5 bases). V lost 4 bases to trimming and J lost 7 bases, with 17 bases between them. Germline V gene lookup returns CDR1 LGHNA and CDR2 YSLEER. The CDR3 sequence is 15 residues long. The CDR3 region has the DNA TGCGCCAGCAGCCTTTCGCGCCGGGGTGGTAATGAGCAGTTCTTC. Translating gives CASSLSRRGGNEQFF.

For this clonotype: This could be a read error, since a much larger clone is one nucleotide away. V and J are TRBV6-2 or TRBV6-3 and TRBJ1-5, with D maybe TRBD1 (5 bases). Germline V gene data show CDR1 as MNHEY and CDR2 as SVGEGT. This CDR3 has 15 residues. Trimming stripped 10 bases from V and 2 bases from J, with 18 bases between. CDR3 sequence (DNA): TGTGCCAACAGCCTACCCAGGGATCGCAATCAGCCCCAGCATTTT. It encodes CANSLPRDRNQPQHF.

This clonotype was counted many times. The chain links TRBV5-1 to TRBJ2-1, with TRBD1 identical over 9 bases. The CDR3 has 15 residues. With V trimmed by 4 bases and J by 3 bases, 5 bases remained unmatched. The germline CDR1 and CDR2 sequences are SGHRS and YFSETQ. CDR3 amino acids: CASSRGTGYYNEQFF. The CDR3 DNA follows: TGCGCCAGCAGCCGAGGGACAGGGTACTACAATGAGCAGTTCTTC.